The 5 T cell receptor beta chains in this list originate from one sample, sequenced in a study of OX40 agonist ivuxolimab in advanced cancers. To prepare the library, the immunoSEQ multiplex PCR assay was applied. The table comes from immuneACCESS by way of TCRdb, which keeps in-frame sequences with V and J called. Part of the clones is missing from these tables; in studies checked, under half for an unresolved V gene and the rest for unknown reasons. Within this sample are about 36,000 clones, with around 80% of them counted one time only. Of the sample, 11% is held by the ten largest clones. The source was CD4+ or CD8+ T cells sorted from blood, collected in a trial of the OX40 agonist ivuxolimab. The receptors were gathered from an adult with an advanced solid tumor such as melanoma, head and neck, liver or kidney cancer.

This rearrangement joins TRBV5-6 to TRBJ2-1; D call uncertain. Trimming cost V 4 bases and J 8 bases, with 7 bases left between them. Germline V gene sequence: CDR1 SGHDT, CDR2 YYEEEE. The CDR3 has 11 residues. DNA for the CDR3: TGTGCCAGCAGCCGGACGGATGAGCAGTTCTTC. This translates into CASSRTDEQFF.

The chain has TRBV28 and TRBJ2-2, with no clear D. Germline V gene sequence: CDR1 MDHEN, CDR2 SYDVKM. V gave up 3 bases and J gave up 7 bases, with 3 bases separating them. The CDR3 is 11 amino acids. CDR3 DNA: TGTGCCAGCAGTTTTATCGGGGAGCTGTTTTTT. Its protein product is CASSFIGELFF.

CDR3 sequence reads: CASSGSEGPLRSLHF. The DNA for the CDR3 is TGTGCCAGCAGCGGATCGGAGGGGCCGCTACGATCCCTCCACTTT. This chain links TRBV7-9 with TRBJ1-6; possibly TRBD1 for D (5 bases). Trimming took off 5 bases at V and 14 bases at J, with 22 bases between the two ends. CDR3 length: 15 amino acids. Germline CDR1 is SEHNR and CDR2 is FQNEAQ (reference sequence).

The chain carries TRBV5-6 and TRBJ1-2; 10 positions agree with TRBD1. This CDR3 spans 14 amino acids. The germline V gene encodes CDR1 SGHDT and CDR2 YYEEEE. Germline trimming cut 3 bases from V and 7 bases from J; bases unmatched to any gene: 6. The CDR3 coding sequence is TGTGCCAGCAGCTCAGGGACAGGGGCCGGTGGCTACACCTTC. Amino acids: CASSSGTGAGGYTF.

The chain carries TRBV14 and TRBJ1-2; D not certain. The CDR3 has 14 amino acids. Germline V lookup: CDR1 SGHDN, CDR2 FVKESK. V was trimmed by 0 bases and J by 3 bases, leaving 8 bases between them. The CDR3 protein is CASSQDPVDYGYTF. The CDR3 region has the DNA TGTGCCAGCAGCCAAGACCCCGTGGACTATGGCTACACCTTC.